Described below is a single T cell receptor (beta chain) sequence and its context. This could be a read error, since a much larger clone is one nucleotide away. The missing conserved phenylalanine or tryptophan at the end of this CDR3 makes a read error likely. The CDR3 sequence is 15 residues long. From germline, CDR1 is SGHRS and CDR2 YFSETQ. Trimming shortened V by 4 bases and J by 3 bases, and 14 bases separated the two germline ends. TCRdb itself ran the RT-PCR reads through MiXCR, one entry per CDR3 protein. In the table there are about 700,000 distinct CDR3 sequences, more than 13% of which are singletons.

The TCR originated in a female donor in good health, serving as a healthy control. Sequences were obtained from memory CD4+ T cells from blood. The chain joins TRBV5-1 to TRBJ2-4; no reliable D call. CDR3 protein: CASSGEDEGKNIQYY. CDR3 nucleotides: TGCGCCAGCAGCGGCGAGGATGAAGGCAAAAACATTCAGTACTAC.